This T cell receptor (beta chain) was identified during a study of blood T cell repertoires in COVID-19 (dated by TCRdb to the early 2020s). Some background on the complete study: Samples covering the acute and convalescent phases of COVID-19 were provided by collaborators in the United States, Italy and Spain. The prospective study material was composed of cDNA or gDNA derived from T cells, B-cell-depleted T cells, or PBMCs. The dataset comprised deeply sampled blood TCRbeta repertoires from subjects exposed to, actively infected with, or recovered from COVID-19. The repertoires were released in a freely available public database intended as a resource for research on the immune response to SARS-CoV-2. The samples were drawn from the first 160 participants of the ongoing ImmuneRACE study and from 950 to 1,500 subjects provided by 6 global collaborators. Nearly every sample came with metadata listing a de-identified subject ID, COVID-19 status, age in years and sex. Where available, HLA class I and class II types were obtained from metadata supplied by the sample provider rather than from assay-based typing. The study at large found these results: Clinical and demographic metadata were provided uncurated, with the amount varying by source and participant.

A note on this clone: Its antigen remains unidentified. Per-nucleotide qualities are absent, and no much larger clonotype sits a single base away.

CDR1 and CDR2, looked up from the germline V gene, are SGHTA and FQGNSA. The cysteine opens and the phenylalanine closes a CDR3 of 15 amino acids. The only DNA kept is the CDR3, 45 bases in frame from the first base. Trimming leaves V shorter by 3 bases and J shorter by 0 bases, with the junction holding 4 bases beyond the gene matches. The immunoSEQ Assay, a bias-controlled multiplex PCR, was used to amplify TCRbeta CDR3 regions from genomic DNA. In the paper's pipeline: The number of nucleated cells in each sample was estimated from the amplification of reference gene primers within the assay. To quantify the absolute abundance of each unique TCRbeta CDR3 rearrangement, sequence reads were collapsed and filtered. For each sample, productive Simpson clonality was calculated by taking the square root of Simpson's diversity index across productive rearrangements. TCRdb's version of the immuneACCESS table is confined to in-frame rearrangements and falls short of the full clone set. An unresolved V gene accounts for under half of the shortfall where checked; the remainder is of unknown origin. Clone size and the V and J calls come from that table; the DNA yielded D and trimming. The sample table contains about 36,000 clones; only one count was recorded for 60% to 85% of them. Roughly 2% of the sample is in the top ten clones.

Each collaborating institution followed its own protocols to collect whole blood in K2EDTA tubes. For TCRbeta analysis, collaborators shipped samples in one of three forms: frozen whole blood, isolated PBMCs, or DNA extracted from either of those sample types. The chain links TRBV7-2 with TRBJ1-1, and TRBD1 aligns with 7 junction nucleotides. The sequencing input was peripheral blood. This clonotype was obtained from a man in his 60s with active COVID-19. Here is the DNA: TGTGCCAGCAGCTTTGCAGGGGGTTTGAACACTGAAGCTTTCTTT. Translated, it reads CASSFAGGLNTEAFF.